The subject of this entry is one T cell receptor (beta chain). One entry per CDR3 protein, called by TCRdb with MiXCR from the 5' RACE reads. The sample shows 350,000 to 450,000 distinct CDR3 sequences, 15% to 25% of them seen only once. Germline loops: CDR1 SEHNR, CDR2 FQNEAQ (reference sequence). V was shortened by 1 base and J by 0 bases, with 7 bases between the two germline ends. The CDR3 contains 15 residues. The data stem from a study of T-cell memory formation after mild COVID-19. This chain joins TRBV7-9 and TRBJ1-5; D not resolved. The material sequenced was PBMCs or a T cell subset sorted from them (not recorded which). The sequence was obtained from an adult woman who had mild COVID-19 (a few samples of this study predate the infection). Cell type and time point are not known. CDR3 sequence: CASSLGVYSNQPQHF. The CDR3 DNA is TGTGCCAGCAGCTTAGGGGTTTATAGCAATCAGCCCCAGCATTTT.